Sequencing of this T cell receptor (beta chain) was carried out in a study of CD8 T cells in ankylosing spondylitis. Points from the study as a whole: In ankylosing spondylitis blood, a motif of roughly eight highly homologous TCR beta variants appeared characteristic. Before this, some motif variants had been reported in reactive arthritis synovial fluid and blood. Disease-linked clones were CD8+ and relatively rare in peripheral blood.

Germline assignment: CDR1 SGDLS and CDR2 YYNGEE. This CDR3 comprises 14 residues. V was pared by 3 bases and J by 7 bases, with 1 base of the junction left unmatched. Note on this clonotype: The antigen is not known.

Libraries of TCR beta came from quantitative 5'-RACE with molecular barcodes. TCRdb used MiXCR to reprocess the 5' RACE reads, holding one entry per CDR3 protein. This table has 250,000 or so distinct CDR3 sequences, about 24% appearing once. This sequence originates from a male donor with ankylosing spondylitis or in good health (not recorded which). Sequences were obtained from blood, either unsorted or a sorted T cell fraction (not recorded which). The V gene is TRBV9, the J gene TRBJ1-6, with 10 positions matching TRBD1. The CDR3 loop reads CASSATGGNSPLHF. The CDR3, as DNA: TGTGCCAGCAGCGCGACAGGGGGCAATTCACCCCTCCACTTT.